The 17 T cell receptor beta chains presented below share a single source sample, sequenced in a study of shared clonotypes between healthy human individuals. Profiling relied on immunoSEQ multiplex PCR, and the TCRdb table lists in-frame clones only, not all of them. In the table there are 1.4 million or so clones, approximately 98.5% of which are singletons. The sample comprised naive CD4+ T cells sorted from blood. Noted subset: CD45RA+ positively selected. These TCRs come from a man aged 25 to 45 in good health.

With respect to this clone: This sample includes further DNA sequences coding for the same CDR3. The rearrangement joins TRBV5-1 to TRBJ1-3; D not certain. Germline V gene lookup returns CDR1 SGHRS and CDR2 YFSETQ. The CDR3 extends over 15 amino acids. Trimming stripped 0 bases from V and 0 bases from J, with 7 bases between. CDR3 residues: CASSLDGISGNTIYF. In nucleotides, the CDR3 is TGCGCCAGCAGCTTGGACGGGATCTCTGGAAACACCATATATTTT.

The chain recombines TRBV19 with TRBJ2-7; 8 bases match TRBD1. With V trimmed by 6 bases and J by 5 bases, 6 bases remained unmatched. The germline V gene encodes CDR1 LNHDA and CDR2 SQIVND (reference sequence). The CDR3 is made up of 13 amino acids. CDR3: CASRSPTGDEQYF. CDR3 sequence (DNA): TGTGCCAGTAGATCGCCGACAGGGGACGAGCAGTACTTC.

This chain links TRBV4-3 with TRBJ2-1; D is perhaps TRBD1 (6 bases). The germline gives CDR1 LGHNA, CDR2 YSLEER. Between the trimmed V and J ends, which lost 3 bases and 8 bases, there was a span of 14 bases. This CDR3 has 14 residues. The CDR3, as DNA: TGCGCCAGCAGCCAGGAACCAGGGGTCCATGAGCAGTTCTTC. This codes for CASSQEPGVHEQFF.

This sequence joins TRBV27 and TRBJ2-4; weak D call: TRBD1 (5 bases). The germline V gene encodes CDR1 MNHEY and CDR2 SMNVEV (reference sequence). The CDR3 runs 16 residues. Trimming took off 4 bases at V and 0 bases at J, with 13 bases between the two ends. The CDR3 sequence is CASSSGWGLAKNIQYF. CDR3 coding DNA: TGTGCCAGCAGTTCGGGTTGGGGCCTAGCCAAAAACATTCAGTACTTC.

V usage is TRBV11-1 and J usage is TRBJ2-7, with 9 bases aligning to TRBD1. The V segment lost 5 bases and the J segment 5 bases; nucleotides outside the gene matches: 13. The CDR3 is 16 residues long. Germline assignment: CDR1 SGHAT and CDR2 FQDESV (reference sequence). The CDR3 bases are TGTGCCAGCAGCCCGGACAGGGGCCCCTGGGGGAACGAGCAGTACTTC. The encoded protein is CASSPDRGPWGNEQYF.

The chain has TRBV11-2 and TRBJ2-1, with D unresolved. Trimming removed 2 bases at V and 5 bases at J, with 7 bases between. Germline V gene data show CDR1 as SGHAT and CDR2 as FQNNGV. This CDR3 comprises 13 residues. CDR3 sequence (DNA): TGTGCCAGCAGCTTAAACCGAGACAATGAGCAGTTCTTC. Its translation: CASSLNRDNEQFF.

The chain combines TRBV11-2 with TRBJ2-3; D gene unclear. The CDR3 covers 15 residues. The V end lost 2 bases, the J end lost 0 bases, and 9 bases lay between the germline ends. Germline CDR1 SGHAT, CDR2 FQNNGV. The CDR3 loop is CASSLIWSSTDTQYF. The CDR3 DNA is TGTGCCAGCAGCTTAATATGGTCTAGCACAGATACGCAGTATTTT.

The chain combines TRBV5-5 with TRBJ2-7; no definite D call. V was trimmed by 3 bases and J by 2 bases, leaving 15 bases between them. The germline V gene encodes CDR1 SGHKS and CDR2 YYEKEE (reference sequence). The CDR3 sequence is 15 residues long. The CDR3 is CASSSPISGAYEQYF. The CDR3, as DNA: TGTGCCAGCAGCTCACCTATATCGGGCGCCTACGAGCAGTACTTC.

This clone was seen only once. The chain uses TRBV14 and TRBJ2-1; 8 nucleotides line up with TRBD2. The CDR3 has 15 residues. J lost 4 bases, V lost 4 bases, and 6 bases had no gene match. Germline V CDR1 and CDR2: SGHDN, FVKESK. The CDR3 sequence is CASSPGLASYNEQFF. The DNA for the CDR3 is TGTGCCAGCAGCCCTGGACTAGCTTCTTACAATGAGCAGTTCTTC.

The chain carries TRBV19 and TRBJ2-7; 8 bases line up with TRBD1. The V and J ends lost 4 bases and 0 bases, in that order; junction bases with no gene match: 8. The CDR3 is made up of 16 amino acids. Germline CDR1 is LNHDA and CDR2 is SQIVND (reference sequence). CDR3 amino acids: CASSTGTGDSSYEQYF. CDR3 DNA sequence: TGTGCCAGTAGTACGGGGACAGGAGATAGCTCCTACGAGCAGTACTTC.

Concerning this clone itself: The same CDR3 also results from other DNA sequences found in this sample. The chain combines TRBV5-5 with TRBJ1-5; D is undetermined. Germline V gene data show CDR1 as SGHKS and CDR2 as YYEKEE (reference sequence). The CDR3 sequence is 13 residues long. Trimming left V 0 bases short and J 3 bases short, with 4 bases between. For the CDR3, the DNA is TGTGCCAGCAGCTTGGGACCCAATCAGCCCCAGCATTTT. Protein product: CASSLGPNQPQHF.

The chain has TRBV7-9 and TRBJ2-5; 7 bases line up with TRBD2. The length of the CDR3 is 17 residues. Unmatched junction bases numbered 10, after V lost 1 base and J lost 2 bases. CDR1 and CDR2 from the germline V gene are SEHNR and FQNEAQ (reference sequence). This CDR3 is CASSLVLAASGQETQYF. CDR3 coding DNA: TGTGCCAGCAGCTTAGTGCTAGCGGCGAGTGGGCAAGAGACCCAGTACTTC.

This clone was seen just once. The chain uses TRBV11-3 and TRBJ2-2, with unresolved D. This CDR3 has 13 amino acids. V was cut by 5 bases and J by 3 bases, with 7 bases left in between. Germline V gene data show CDR1 as SGHNT and CDR2 as YENEEA. Written as DNA, the CDR3 is TGTGCCAGCAGCATCAAGTACACCGGGGAGCTGTTTTTT. Translating it yields CASSIKYTGELFF.

This rearrangement joins TRBV7-2 to TRBJ2-5; 8 nucleotides agree with TRBD2. CDR1 and CDR2 from the germline V gene are SGHTA and FQGNSA. V was clipped by 5 bases and J by 4 bases; unmatched bases: 6. CDR3 length equals 14 residues. CDR3: CASSKGLGRETQYF. The DNA for the CDR3 is TGTGCCAGCAGCAAGGGACTAGGACGAGAGACCCAGTACTTC.

The chain couples TRBV6-1 to TRBJ2-3, with D possibly matching TRBD1 (5 bases). Trimming left V 5 bases short and J 8 bases short, with 8 bases between. The CDR3 is 11 amino acids. The V gene's germline CDR1 is MNHNS and CDR2 SASEGT. In DNA, the CDR3 is TGTGCCAGCAGTTCCCAGGGTACGCAGTATTTT. Its protein product is CASSSQGTQYF.

This chain links TRBV2 with TRBJ1-2; D uncertain. Germline assignment: CDR1 SNHLY and CDR2 FYNNEI. The germline V and J ends were trimmed by 4 bases and 8 bases, with 14 bases remaining between them. The CDR3 runs to 13 residues. CDR3 loop: CASSGYGGEGYTF. Here the CDR3 DNA reads TGTGCCAGCAGTGGCTATGGTGGGGAGGGCTACACCTTC.

This clone appeared a single time. The chain uses TRBV19 and TRBJ2-7, with D unresolved. Germline V gene lookup returns CDR1 LNHDA and CDR2 SQIVND (reference sequence). Trimming left V 6 bases short and J 1 base short, with 16 bases between. The CDR3 extends over 15 amino acids. The CDR3 nucleotides are TGTGCCAGTAGCCCTCCCGTCGGGCTATCCTACGAGCAGTACTTC. This sequence encodes CASSPPVGLSYEQYF. Together with reference TRBV19 and TRBJ2-7, the CDR3 gives the full variable domain: DGGITQSPKYLFRKEGQNVTLSCEQNLNHDAMYWYRQDPGQGLRLIYYSQIVNDFQKGDIAEGYSVSREKKESFPLTVTSAQKNPTAFYLCASSPPVGLSYEQYFGPGTRLTVT.